One and the same sample provided the 25 T cell receptor beta chains below, sequenced in a study of cytomegalovirus exposure and HLA in healthy donors. Sequenced by immunoSEQ multiplex PCR; TCRdb stores in-frame clones only, minus some. Among some 170,000 clones listed, just under 90% were seen once. Sequenced sample: PBMCs. These receptors all come from a woman under 40 in good health and CMV-seronegative.

The chain has TRBV7-2 and TRBJ2-2; 8 positions agree with TRBD1. Germline V gives CDR1 SGHTA, CDR2 FQGNSA. The CDR3 runs 16 residues. V shed 5 bases, J shed 6 bases, and the junction held 11 bases outside the gene matches. CDR3 loop: CASSTNRGRYSGELFF. The CDR3 DNA reads as TGTGCCAGCAGCACTAACAGGGGGAGGTATTCCGGGGAGCTGTTTTTT.

This rearrangement joins TRBV5-1 to TRBJ2-3; tentative D call: TRBD1 (6 bases). The CDR3 runs to 14 residues. The germline V gene encodes CDR1 SGHRS and CDR2 YFSETQ. The V and J ends lost 3 bases and 2 bases respectively, with 10 bases between them. The CDR3 bases are TGCGCCAGCAGCTGGGACACTTCCACAGATACGCAGTATTTT. Amino acids: CASSWDTSTDTQYF. Combining the CDR3 with reference TRBV5-1 and TRBJ2-3 gives the whole variable domain KAGVTQTPRYLIKTRGQQVTLSCSPISGHRSVSWYQQTPGQGLQFLFEYFSETQRNKGNFPGRFSGRQFSNSRSEMNVSTLELGDSALYLCASSWDTSTDTQYFGPGTRLTVL.

A single count supports this clone. The V gene is TRBV4-3, the J gene TRBJ2-5; TRBD1 matches 9 bases. V shed 3 bases and J 2 bases; nucleotides not matched to a gene: 10. Germline CDR1 LGHNA, CDR2 YSLEER. The CDR3 extends over 17 amino acids. The CDR3 loop is CASSQGPRDRAQETQYF. The CDR3, as DNA: TGCGCCAGCAGCCAGGGGCCCCGGGACAGGGCTCAAGAGACCCAGTACTTC.

The chain recombines TRBV25-1 with TRBJ2-3, with D possibly being TRBD1 (6 bases). This CDR3 is built from 12 residues. Germline V gene data show CDR1 as MGHDK and CDR2 as SYGVNS. Trimming pared 6 bases from V and 4 bases from J, leaving 8 bases between. The CDR3 is CASRSGADTQYF. The CDR3 DNA reads TGTGCCAGCAGATCAGGGGCAGATACGCAGTATTTT.

J is TRBJ2-1 and V is TRBV11-3; 13 bases line up with TRBD2. The CDR3 contains 15 residues. After removal of 5 bases from V and 7 bases from J, the junction contained 5 bases not matched to a gene. Looked up from germline, CDR1 is SGHNT and CDR2 is YENEEA. This chain's CDR3 is CASSLGLAGSNEQFF. Written as DNA, the CDR3 is TGTGCCAGCAGCCTGGGACTAGCGGGGTCAAATGAGCAGTTCTTC. The full variable domain, in which reference TRBV11-3 and TRBJ2-1 provide the parts outside the CDR3, is EAGVVQSPRYKIIEKKQPVAFWCNPISGHNTLYWYLQNLGQGPELLIRYENEEAVDDSQLPKDRFSAERLKGVDSTLKIQPAELGDSAVYLCASSLGLAGSNEQFFGPGTRLTVL.

The V call is TRBV6-5, the J call TRBJ1-4, with 7 bases lining up with TRBD1. After removal of 8 bases from V and 4 bases from J, the junction contained 7 bases not matched to a gene. The CDR3 runs to 14 residues. CDR1 is MNHEY and CDR2 is SVGAGI in the germline V gene. In nucleotides, the CDR3 is TGTGCCAGCTGTCCGGGACAGTTTAATGAAAAACTGTTTTTT. Protein sequence: CASCPGQFNEKLFF.

The rearrangement joins TRBV11-2 to TRBJ2-3; 10 bases fit TRBD2. CDR1 SGHAT and CDR2 FQNNGV come from the germline V gene. With 1 base clipped from V and 5 bases from J, the junction kept 9 bases outside the gene matches. The CDR3 has 17 amino acids. Here the CDR3 DNA reads TGTGCCAGCAGCTTAGTGCTAGCGGGGGCCCGGGGAGATACGCAGTATTTT. Its translation: CASSLVLAGARGDTQYF.

V is TRBV4-3 and J is TRBJ1-1; D unresolved. V was shortened by 0 bases and J by 2 bases, with 4 bases between the two germline ends. CDR1 is LGHNA and CDR2 is YSLEER in the germline V gene. This CDR3 comprises 13 residues. This CDR3 is CASSQDINTEAFF. The CDR3 DNA reads TGCGCCAGCAGCCAAGATATTAACACTGAAGCTTTCTTT.

The chain combines TRBV5-6 with TRBJ1-6; D might be TRBD1 (5 bases). Germline loops: CDR1 SGHDT, CDR2 YYEEEE. Trimming stripped 1 base from V and 10 bases from J, with 15 bases between. The CDR3 has 15 residues. The CDR3 loop is CASSLYRGPRSPLHF. In DNA form, the CDR3 reads TGTGCCAGCAGCTTGTATAGGGGCCCGAGGTCACCCCTCCACTTT.

The chain combines TRBV29-1 with TRBJ2-1, with D tentatively TRBD1 (5 bases). The CDR3 has 14 residues. V lost 5 bases, J lost 2 bases, and 13 bases lay in between. The germline gives CDR1 SQVTM, CDR2 ANQGSEA. CDR3 in amino acids: CSVIDDSPYNEQFF. For the CDR3, the DNA is TGCAGCGTTATCGACGACAGTCCCTACAATGAGCAGTTCTTC.

This clone was counted between two and nine times. The genes are TRBV30 and TRBJ1-6, with no clear D. Germline assignment: CDR1 GTSNPN and CDR2 SVGIG (reference sequence). V lost 3 bases, J lost 4 bases, and 10 bases lay in between. The CDR3 has 14 residues. As DNA, the CDR3 is TGTGCCTGGAGGTTAACAGAGTATAATTCACCCCTCCACTTT. Protein: CAWRLTEYNSPLHF. Full variable domain (rest looked up from reference TRBV30 and TRBJ1-6): SQTIHQWPATLVQPVGSPLSLECTVEGTSNPNLYWYRQAAGRGLQLLFYSVGIGQISSEVPQNLSASRPQDRQFILSSKKLLLSDSGFYLCAWRLTEYNSPLHFGNGTRLTVT.

This clone was observed a handful of times. The V and J genes are TRBV6-5 and TRBJ1-2, with D unresolved. CDR3 length equals 14 residues. Germline V gene lookup returns CDR1 MNHEY and CDR2 SVGAGI. V lost 6 bases to trimming and J lost 6 bases, with 17 bases between them. CDR3 protein: CASSRTYPDHGYTF. CDR3 DNA: TGTGCCAGCAGCCGAACATACCCAGATCATGGCTACACCTTC.

This chain links TRBV27 with TRBJ1-1; D gene uncertain. Germline V gene sequence: CDR1 MNHEY, CDR2 SMNVEV (reference sequence). This CDR3 is built from 15 residues. Trimming stripped 0 bases from V and 4 bases from J, with 12 bases between. CDR3 DNA: TGTGCCAGCAGTTTATCGATAAGCGTTCCCACTGAAGCTTTCTTT. This codes for CASSLSISVPTEAFF.

The rearrangement uses TRBV10-1 and TRBJ1-1; possibly TRBD1 for D (6 bases). CDR3 size: 15 residues. Germline V CDR1 and CDR2: WNHNN, SYGVQD (reference sequence). The V gene lost 3 bases and the J gene lost 5 bases, with 16 bases spanning the gap. This CDR3 is CASSEGGKGDTEAFF. The CDR3 DNA reads as TGCGCCAGCAGTGAAGGGGGAAAAGGTGATACTGAAGCTTTCTTT.

The gene calls are TRBV2 and TRBJ2-7; the D gene is possibly TRBD2 (6 bases). This CDR3 is built from 15 residues. V dropped 6 bases and J dropped 1 base, with 16 bases sitting between them. CDR1 is SNHLY and CDR2 is FYNNEI in the germline V gene. The CDR3 protein is CASRATGTQSYEQYF. CDR3 DNA sequence: TGTGCCAGCAGGGCAACCGGGACTCAATCCTACGAGCAGTACTTC. Based on the CDR3 plus reference TRBV2 and TRBJ2-7, the full variable domain is EPEVTQTPSHQVTQMGQEVILRCVPISNHLYFYWYRQILGQKVEFLVSFYNNEISEKSEIFDDQFSVERPDGSNFTLKIRSTKLEDSAMYFCASRATGTQSYEQYFGPGTRLTVT.

V is TRBV19 and J is TRBJ1-2; D is possibly TRBD1 (5 bases). Germline CDR1 reads LNHDA; CDR2 reads SQIVND (reference sequence). The CDR3 length is 14 residues. V lost 3 bases, J lost 0 bases, and 8 bases lay in between. The CDR3 sequence: CASSIGGANYGYTF. The CDR3 DNA is TGTGCCAGTAGTATCGGGGGTGCTAACTATGGCTACACCTTC.

The V and J genes are TRBV19 and TRBJ1-1; D call uncertain. CDR1 and CDR2 (germline): LNHDA, SQIVND (reference sequence). V shed 1 base and J shed 4 bases, with 10 bases lying between them. The CDR3 consists of 14 residues. This CDR3 is CASSIAAGFTEAFF. CDR3 bases: TGTGCCAGTAGTATAGCGGCAGGTTTCACTGAAGCTTTCTTT.

The chain combines TRBV11-2 with TRBJ2-3; possibly TRBD1 for D (5 bases). Germline loops: CDR1 SGHAT, CDR2 FQNNGV. The CDR3 is 15 amino acids. V was pared by 1 base and J by 2 bases, with 10 bases between. The CDR3 region is CASSLVGQNTDTQYF. The CDR3 DNA reads TGTGCCAGCAGCTTAGTAGGACAAAACACAGATACGCAGTATTTT. The full variable domain, its missing parts supplied by reference TRBV11-2 and TRBJ2-3, is EAGVAQSPRYKIIEKRQSVAFWCNPISGHATLYWYQQILGQGPKLLIQFQNNGVVDDSQLPKDRFSAERLKGVDSTLKIQPAKLEDSAVYLCASSLVGQNTDTQYFGPGTRLTVL.

On this clone itself: Other DNA sequences in the sample encode the same CDR3. The CDR3 region is CASSLAGGETQYF. The CDR3 DNA reads as TGTGCCAGCAGCTTGGCGGGGGGAGAGACCCAGTACTTC. This chain uses TRBV5-4 with TRBJ2-5, with TRBD2 identical over 7 bases. The germline gives CDR1 SGHNT, CDR2 YYREEE (reference sequence). CDR3 length: 13 residues. V dropped 0 bases and J dropped 4; count of bases not matched to a gene: 0.

The V and J genes are TRBV19 and TRBJ2-6, with unresolved D. CDR3 length equals 15 residues. CDR1 is LNHDA, CDR2 SQIVND, per germline (reference sequence). V lost 5 bases and J 0 bases, leaving 8 bases between the germline ends. The CDR3 is CASSGPGSGANVLTF. CDR3 coding DNA: TGTGCCAGTAGTGGTCCAGGCTCTGGGGCCAACGTCCTGACTTTC.

About this clone: One end of the junction varies from germline; a read error may be responsible. The chain couples TRBV27 to TRBJ1-6; 7 bases are a match to TRBD1. Germline loops: CDR1 MNHEY, CDR2 SMNVEV (reference sequence). The CDR3 has 15 amino acids. This CDR3 reads CASSWDSYQDSPLHF. DNA of the CDR3: TGTGCCAGCAGTTGGGACAGTTATCAGGATTCGCCCCTCCACTTT.

This clone was detected once. The chain uses TRBV10-1 and TRBJ2-7; TRBD1 matches at 9 bases. The CDR3 extends over 13 amino acids. Germline V gene lookup returns CDR1 WNHNN and CDR2 SYGVQD (reference sequence). The trim removed 10 bases at V and 5 bases at J, leaving 9 bases unmatched. CDR3 loop: CATKPGQGNEQYF. The CDR3 bases are TGCGCCACGAAACCGGGACAGGGCAACGAGCAGTACTTC.

The chain links TRBV4-1 to TRBJ1-5; the D is unclear. Germline V gene data show CDR1 as MGHRA and CDR2 as YSYEKL. V was pared by 1 base and J by 7 bases, with 8 bases between. The CDR3 is made up of 13 amino acids. CDR3 coding DNA: TGCGCCAGCAGCCAAGCCGCGTGGCAGCCCCAGCATTTT. Amino acid sequence: CASSQAAWQPQHF.

The rearrangement joins TRBV5-6 to TRBJ1-3, with D uncertain. Trimming left V 4 bases short and J 0 bases short, with 8 bases between. Per the germline V gene, CDR1 is SGHDT and CDR2 is YYEEEE. The CDR3 is made up of 14 amino acids. The CDR3 DNA sequence: TGTGCCAGCAGCGCGGCGGGCTCTGGAAACACCATATATTTT. Its translation: CASSAAGSGNTIYF.

The chain carries TRBV19 and TRBJ1-2; D gene unclear. V gave up 9 bases and J gave up 7 bases, with 18 bases separating them. In germline, CDR1 is LNHDA, CDR2 SQIVND (reference sequence). The CDR3 is made up of 13 amino acids. CDR3 sequence: CASRTPSRSGYTF. DNA for the CDR3: TGTGCCAGCAGGACTCCCAGTCGCTCTGGCTACACCTTC.